This is a list of T cell receptor beta chains from one sample in a study of blood T cell repertoires in COVID-19. Profiling relied on immunoSEQ multiplex PCR, and the TCRdb table lists in-frame clones only, not all of them. The repertoire has 240,000 or so clones, approximately 80% of them found once; the top ten carry 7.5%. The sequenced sample consisted of peripheral blood. The source is a woman of 80 years or more with COVID-19, enrolled during active disease. Each CDR3 is given with its conserved first and last residue. Fields, in order: J gene, V gene, clone size, CDR3 protein. Not every row has a clone size; where given, it reads once, few, many or a size class.

TRBJ2-2,TRBV7-9,NA,CASSLRQGATGELFF
TRBJ2-6,TRBV24-1,NA,CATSDAGTGGSGANVLTF
TRBJ2-3,TRBV2,NA,CASRLEHATDTQYF
TRBJ2-2,TRBV25-1,NA,CASSEYREGLSGELFF
TRBJ2-7,TRBV5-1,NA,CASSSREVSYEQYF
TRBJ2-6,TRBV18,once,CASSLRGGTSGANVLTF
TRBJ2-3,TRBV7-2,NA,CASSLGAQTDTQYF
TRBJ1-1,TRBV7-9,NA,CASSLDMTQENTEAFF
TRBJ2-3,TRBV7-2,NA,CASSFRLAGPDTQYF
TRBJ2-3,TRBV3-1/TRBV3-2,NA,CASTQRGETDTQYF
TRBJ2-1,TRBV19,NA,CASSIDRGWANEQFF
TRBJ1-1,TRBV5-1,NA,CASSLDGGAGTEAFF
TRBJ2-1,TRBV7-2,NA,CASSLIAGLSEQFF
TRBJ1-4,TRBV11-3,few,CASSLCFRLNEKLFF
TRBJ1-2,TRBV3-1/TRBV3-2,NA,CASSLETGANYGYTF
TRBJ2-7,TRBV5-6,NA,CASSLPTGTGFWEQYF
TRBJ1-6,TRBV28,NA,CASRPQTASPLHF
TRBJ2-3,TRBV5-4,NA,CASRGRDTQYF
TRBJ2-5,TRBV5-1,NA,CASSLSGDRETQYF
TRBJ1-3,TRBV9,once,CASSPGFSGNTIYF
TRBJ2-3,TRBV20-1,NA,CSASYGTDTQYF
TRBJ2-3,TRBV7-3,NA,CASSPRRSTDTQYF
TRBJ1-1,TRBV6-5,NA,CASSYSQGAYTEAFF
TRBJ1-2,TRBV6-5,NA,CASSYGANYGYTF
TRBJ1-1,TRBV12-3/TRBV12-4,NA,CASSLQENTEAFF
TRBJ2-1,TRBV11-2,once,CASSSMGQGYNEQFF
TRBJ1-4,TRBV19,NA,CASSIEGPGKLFF
TRBJ1-2,TRBV24-1,NA,CATSDQDRGYGYTF
TRBJ1-5,TRBV12-3/TRBV12-4,NA,CASTQNNQPQHF
TRBJ2-3,TRBV5-1,NA,CASSLGAGGSDTQYF
TRBJ2-6,TRBV30,NA,CAWDSAGISGANVLTF
TRBJ1-6,TRBV6-5,NA,CASTRGQNNSPLHF
TRBJ1-2,TRBV2,NA,CASSETGNGYTF
TRBJ2-5,TRBV9,NA,CASSGQLGETQYF
TRBJ1-2,TRBV7-9,NA,CASSGTGIAPLGYTF
TRBJ2-7,TRBV5-1,NA,CASSLERGDYEQYF
TRBJ2-2,TRBV19,once,CASSIPRTGVPGELFF
TRBJ2-7,TRBV3-1/TRBV3-2,NA,CASSSRDRGLYEQYF
TRBJ1-2,TRBV5-1,NA,CASSSGQGEGYTF
TRBJ1-2,TRBV3-1/TRBV3-2,NA,CASSQDTWGYTF
TRBJ1-2,TRBV7-2,NA,CASSLAGDTRIGGYTF
TRBJ1-5,TRBV3-1/TRBV3-2,NA,CASSRGVDSNQPQHF
TRBJ1-1,TRBV12-3/TRBV12-4,NA,CASSSITEAFF
TRBJ2-1,TRBV18,once,CASSLHDRIYNEQFF
TRBJ1-4,TRBV5-4,NA,CASSLGTATNEKLFF
TRBJ1-5,TRBV28,NA,CASSLNAGVGDQPQHF
TRBJ2-1,TRBV18,once,CASSPDWTASNEQFF
TRBJ2-1,TRBV6-5,once,CASSSSTGYNEQFF
TRBJ1-2,TRBV5-8,NA,CASSPWTGPRDYTF
TRBJ2-2,TRBV7-6,NA,CASSSEGLAMNTGELFF
TRBJ2-7,TRBV30,NA,CAWSGTGALQQYF
TRBJ2-1,TRBV29-1,NA,CSVEHSTRNEQFF
TRBJ1-1,TRBV7-2,once,CASSYRDRGVSGAEAFF
TRBJ2-1,TRBV11-2,NA,CASSLYTGRNEQFF